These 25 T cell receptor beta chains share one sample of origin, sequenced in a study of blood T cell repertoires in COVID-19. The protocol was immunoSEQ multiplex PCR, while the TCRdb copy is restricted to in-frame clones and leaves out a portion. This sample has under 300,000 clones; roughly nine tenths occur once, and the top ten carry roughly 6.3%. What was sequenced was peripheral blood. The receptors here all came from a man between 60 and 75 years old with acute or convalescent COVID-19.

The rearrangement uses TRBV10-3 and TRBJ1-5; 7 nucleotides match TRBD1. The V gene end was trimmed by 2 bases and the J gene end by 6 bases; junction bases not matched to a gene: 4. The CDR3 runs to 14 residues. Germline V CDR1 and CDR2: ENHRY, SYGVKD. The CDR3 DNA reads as TGTGCCATCAGTGAGACGACAGGGTCTCAGCCCCAGCATTTT. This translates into CAISETTGSQPQHF.

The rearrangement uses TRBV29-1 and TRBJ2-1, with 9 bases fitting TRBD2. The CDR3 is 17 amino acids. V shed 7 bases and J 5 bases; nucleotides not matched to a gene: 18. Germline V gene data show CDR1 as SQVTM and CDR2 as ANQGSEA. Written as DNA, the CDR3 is TGCAGCGGCCGGCTAGACAGGGTAGTAGCGGGGGACAATGAGCAGTTCTTC. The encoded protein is CSGRLDRVVAGDNEQFF.

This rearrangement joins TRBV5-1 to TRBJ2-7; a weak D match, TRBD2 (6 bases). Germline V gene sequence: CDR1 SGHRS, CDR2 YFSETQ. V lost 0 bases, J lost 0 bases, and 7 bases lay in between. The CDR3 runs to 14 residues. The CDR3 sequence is CASSLGGTSYEQYF. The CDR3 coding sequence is TGCGCCAGCAGCTTGGGCGGGACCTCCTACGAGCAGTACTTC.

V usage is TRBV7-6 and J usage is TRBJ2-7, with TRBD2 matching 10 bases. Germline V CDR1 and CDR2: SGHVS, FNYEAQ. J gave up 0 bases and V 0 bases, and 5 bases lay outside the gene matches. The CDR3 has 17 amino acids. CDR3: CASSLAVSGRYSYEQYF. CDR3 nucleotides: TGTGCCAGCAGCTTAGCAGTTAGCGGGAGGTACTCCTACGAGCAGTACTTC.

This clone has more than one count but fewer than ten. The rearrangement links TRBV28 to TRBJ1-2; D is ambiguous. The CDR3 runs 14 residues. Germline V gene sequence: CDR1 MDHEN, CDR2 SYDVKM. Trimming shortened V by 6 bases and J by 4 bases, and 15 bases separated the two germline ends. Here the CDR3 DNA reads TGTGCCAGCAGCCCCCTGTTCACCGGCTATGGCTACACCTTC. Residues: CASSPLFTGYGYTF.

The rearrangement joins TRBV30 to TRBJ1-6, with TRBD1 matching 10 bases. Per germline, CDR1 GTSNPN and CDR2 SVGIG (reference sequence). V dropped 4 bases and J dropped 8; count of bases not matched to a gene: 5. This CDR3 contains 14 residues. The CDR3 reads CAWNPGTGDSPLHF. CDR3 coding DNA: TGTGCCTGGAACCCCGGGACAGGGGATTCACCCCTCCACTTT.

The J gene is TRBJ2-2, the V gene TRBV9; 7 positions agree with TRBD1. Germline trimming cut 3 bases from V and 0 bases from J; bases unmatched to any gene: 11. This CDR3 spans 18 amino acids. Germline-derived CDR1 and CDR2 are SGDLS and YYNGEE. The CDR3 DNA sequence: TGTGCCAGCAGCGCCGACCTGGGACAGCCTTCGAACACCGGGGAGCTGTTTTTT. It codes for CASSADLGQPSNTGELFF.

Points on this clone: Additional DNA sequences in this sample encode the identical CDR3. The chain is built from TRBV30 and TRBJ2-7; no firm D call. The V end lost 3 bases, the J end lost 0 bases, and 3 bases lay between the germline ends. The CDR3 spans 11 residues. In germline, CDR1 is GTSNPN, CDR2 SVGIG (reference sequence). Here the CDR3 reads CAWRSSYEQYF. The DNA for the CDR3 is TGTGCCTGGAGGAGCTCCTACGAGCAGTACTTC.

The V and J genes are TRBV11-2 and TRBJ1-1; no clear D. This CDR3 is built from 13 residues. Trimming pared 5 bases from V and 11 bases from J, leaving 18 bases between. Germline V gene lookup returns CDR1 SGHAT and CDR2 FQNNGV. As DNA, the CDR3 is TGTGCCAGCAGCCGCCCGAGGACTCGGATGGCTTTCTTT. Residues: CASSRPRTRMAFF.

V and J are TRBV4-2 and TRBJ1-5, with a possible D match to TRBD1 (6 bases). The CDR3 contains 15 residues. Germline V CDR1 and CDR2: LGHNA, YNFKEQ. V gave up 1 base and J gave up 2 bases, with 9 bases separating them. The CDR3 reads CASSQVGGGNQPQHF. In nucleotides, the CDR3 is TGTGCCAGCAGCCAAGTTGGGGGCGGCAATCAGCCCCAGCATTTT.

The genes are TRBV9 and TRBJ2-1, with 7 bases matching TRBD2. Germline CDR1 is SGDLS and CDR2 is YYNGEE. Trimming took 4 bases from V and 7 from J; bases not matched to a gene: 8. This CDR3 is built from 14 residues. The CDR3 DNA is TGTGCCAGCAGCATCCGGACTAGTCCTAATGAGCAGTTCTTC. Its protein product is CASSIRTSPNEQFF.

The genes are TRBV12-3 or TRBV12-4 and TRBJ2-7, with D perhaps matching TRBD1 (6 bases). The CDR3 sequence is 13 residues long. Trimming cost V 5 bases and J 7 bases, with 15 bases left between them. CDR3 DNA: TGTGCCAGCAGTCTCAGACAGGCGAGGGAGCAGTACTTC. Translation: CASSLRQAREQYF.

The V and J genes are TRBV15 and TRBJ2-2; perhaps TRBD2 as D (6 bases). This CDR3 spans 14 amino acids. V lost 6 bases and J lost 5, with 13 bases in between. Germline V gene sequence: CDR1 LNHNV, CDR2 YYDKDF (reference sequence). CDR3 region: CATRTGLRTGELFF. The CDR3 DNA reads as TGTGCCACCAGGACGGGACTTAGGACCGGGGAGCTGTTTTTT.

CDR3 in amino acids: CAWSLGGEISFF. DNA of the CDR3: TGTGCCTGGAGTCTTGGGGGGGAGATCTCTTTCTTT. V is TRBV30 and J is TRBJ1-1; tentatively, D is TRBD1 (5 bases). CDR1 is GTSNPN and CDR2 is SVGIG in the germline V gene (reference sequence). The CDR3 consists of 12 residues. Between the trimmed V and J ends, which lost 2 bases and 12 bases, there was a span of 16 bases.

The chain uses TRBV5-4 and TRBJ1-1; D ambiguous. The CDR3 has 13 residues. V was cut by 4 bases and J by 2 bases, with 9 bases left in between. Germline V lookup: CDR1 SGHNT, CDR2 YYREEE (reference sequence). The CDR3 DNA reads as TGTGCCAGCAGCCTAGATTTTAACACTGAAGCTTTCTTT. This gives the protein CASSLDFNTEAFF.

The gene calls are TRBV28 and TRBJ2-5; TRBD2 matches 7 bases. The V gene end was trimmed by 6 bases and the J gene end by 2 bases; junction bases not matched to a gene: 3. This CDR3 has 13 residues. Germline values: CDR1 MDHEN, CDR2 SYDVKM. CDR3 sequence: CASSTGGQETQYF. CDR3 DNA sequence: TGTGCCAGCAGCACCGGGGGGCAAGAGACCCAGTACTTC.

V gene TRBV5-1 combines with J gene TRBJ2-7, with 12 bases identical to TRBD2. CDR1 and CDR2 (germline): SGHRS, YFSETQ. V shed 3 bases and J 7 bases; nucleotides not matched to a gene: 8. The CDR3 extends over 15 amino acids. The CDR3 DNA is TGCGCCAGCAGCTCACGGACTAGCGGGATGGGAGAGCAGTACTTC. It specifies CASSSRTSGMGEQYF. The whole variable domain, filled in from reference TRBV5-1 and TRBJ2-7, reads KAGVTQTPRYLIKTRGQQVTLSCSPISGHRSVSWYQQTPGQGLQFLFEYFSETQRNKGNFPGRFSGRQFSNSRSEMNVSTLELGDSALYLCASSSRTSGMGEQYFGPGTRLTVT.

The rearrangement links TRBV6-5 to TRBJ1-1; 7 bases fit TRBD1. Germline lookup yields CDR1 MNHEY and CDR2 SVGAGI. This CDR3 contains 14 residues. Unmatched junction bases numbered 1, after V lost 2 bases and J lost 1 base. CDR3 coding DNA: TGTGCCAGCAGTTACCGGACAGGGAACACTGAAGCTTTCTTT. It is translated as CASSYRTGNTEAFF.

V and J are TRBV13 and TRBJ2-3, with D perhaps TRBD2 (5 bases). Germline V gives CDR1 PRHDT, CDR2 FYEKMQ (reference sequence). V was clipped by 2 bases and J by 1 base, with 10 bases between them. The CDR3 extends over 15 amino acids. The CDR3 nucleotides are TGTGCCAGCAGCTTACGTGGGAGAGGCACAGATACGCAGTATTTT. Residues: CASSLRGRGTDTQYF.

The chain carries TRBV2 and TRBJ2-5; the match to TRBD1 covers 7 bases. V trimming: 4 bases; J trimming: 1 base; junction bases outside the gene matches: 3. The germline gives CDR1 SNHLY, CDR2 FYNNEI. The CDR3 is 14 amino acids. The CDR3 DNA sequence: TGTGCCAGCAGTGGGGACAGACTCCAAGAGACCCAGTACTTC. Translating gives CASSGDRLQETQYF.

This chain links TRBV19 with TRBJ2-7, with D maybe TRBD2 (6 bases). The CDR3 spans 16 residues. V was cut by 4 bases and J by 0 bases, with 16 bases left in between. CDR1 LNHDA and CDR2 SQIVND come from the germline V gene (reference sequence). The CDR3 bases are TGTGCCAGTAGTAGGGGGACGGGGACTTACTCCTACGAGCAGTACTTC. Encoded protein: CASSRGTGTYSYEQYF.

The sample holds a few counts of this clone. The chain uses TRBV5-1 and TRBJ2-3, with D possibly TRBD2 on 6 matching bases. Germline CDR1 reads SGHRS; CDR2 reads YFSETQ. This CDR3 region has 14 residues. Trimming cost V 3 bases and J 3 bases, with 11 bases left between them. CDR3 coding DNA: TGCGCCAGCAGCTCTCGACTAGTGACAGATACGCAGTATTTT. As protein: CASSSRLVTDTQYF.

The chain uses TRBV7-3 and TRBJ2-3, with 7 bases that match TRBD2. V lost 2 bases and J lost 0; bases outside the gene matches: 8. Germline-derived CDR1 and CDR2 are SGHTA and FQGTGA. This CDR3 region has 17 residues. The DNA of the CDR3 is TGTGCCAGCAGCTTACAAGGACTAGAACCAAGCACAGATACGCAGTATTTT. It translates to CASSLQGLEPSTDTQYF. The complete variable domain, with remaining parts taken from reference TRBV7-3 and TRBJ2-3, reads GAGVSQTPSNKVTEKGKYVELRCDPISGHTALYWYRQSLGQGPEFLIYFQGTGAADDSGLPNDRFFAVRPEGSVSTLKIQRTERGDSAVYLCASSLQGLEPSTDTQYFGPGTRLTVL.

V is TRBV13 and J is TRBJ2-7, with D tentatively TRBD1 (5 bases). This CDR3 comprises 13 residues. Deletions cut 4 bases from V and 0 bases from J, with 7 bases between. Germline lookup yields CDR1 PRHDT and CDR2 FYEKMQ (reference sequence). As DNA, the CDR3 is TGTGCCAGCAGCTACAGGTCCTCCTACGAGCAGTACTTC. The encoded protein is CASSYRSSYEQYF.

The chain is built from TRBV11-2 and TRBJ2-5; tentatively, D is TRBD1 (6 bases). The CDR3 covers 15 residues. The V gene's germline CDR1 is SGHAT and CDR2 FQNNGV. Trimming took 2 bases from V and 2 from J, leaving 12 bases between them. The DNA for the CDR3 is TGTGCCAGCAGCTTAAGGCAGGGGACGCAAGAGACCCAGTACTTC. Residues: CASSLRQGTQETQYF.